The 22 T cell receptor beta chains presented below share a single source sample, sequenced in a study of technical replicates of blood from a handful of donors. Profiled with immunoSEQ multiplex PCR; TCRdb holds only in-frame clones, not every one. The sample carries tens of thousands of clones, roughly 94% recorded once. The sample taken for sequencing was T cells isolated from PBMCs. These receptors were collected from a human donor in good health.

CDR3 loop: CASSAGTGTYEQYF. CDR3 sequence (DNA): TGCGCCAGCAGCGCCGGGACAGGGACCTACGAGCAGTACTTC. This chain connects TRBV5-1 to TRBJ2-7; 9 bases agree with TRBD1. This CDR3 region has 14 residues. With V trimmed by 4 bases and J by 2 bases, 4 bases remained unmatched. The V gene's germline CDR1 is SGHRS and CDR2 YFSETQ.

The gene calls are TRBV6-6 and TRBJ1-6; the D is unclear. Germline V gene sequence: CDR1 MNHNY, CDR2 SVGAGI (reference sequence). The germline V and J ends were trimmed by 8 bases and 7 bases, with 15 bases remaining between them. The CDR3 loop spans 14 amino acids. DNA for the CDR3: TGTGCCAGCGAACCGGAGGGAGGAAATTCACCCCTCCACTTT. It specifies CASEPEGGNSPLHF.

The chain is built from TRBV11-2 and TRBJ2-7, with TRBD2 as a possible D gene (6 bases). Germline CDR1 SGHAT, CDR2 FQNNGV. The CDR3 length is 16 residues. The V and J ends lost 7 bases and 2 bases respectively, with 21 bases between them. In nucleotides, the CDR3 is TGTGCCAGCACCCTCCGGGGTAGCGGCGGGGCCTACGAGCAGTACTTC. It codes for CASTLRGSGGAYEQYF.

The J gene is TRBJ1-1, the V gene TRBV7-7, with D perhaps TRBD1 (6 bases). The V end was cut by 5 bases, the J end by 5 bases, with 12 bases between. This CDR3 is 13 amino acids long. Germline lookup yields CDR1 SSHAT and CDR2 FNYEAQ (reference sequence). CDR3 DNA sequence: TGTGCCAGCAGCCCGGACAGTCGGACTGAAGCTTTCTTT. The encoded protein is CASSPDSRTEAFF. The whole variable domain, filled in from reference TRBV7-7 and TRBJ1-1, reads GAGVSQSPRYKVTKRGQDVTLRCDPISSHATLYWYQQALGQGPEFLTYFNYEAQPDKSGLPSDRFSAERPEGSISTLTIQRTEQRDSAMYRCASSPDSRTEAFFGQGTRLTVV.

This chain links TRBV7-9 with TRBJ2-2; a weak D match, TRBD1 (5 bases). Trimming removed 2 bases at V and 5 bases at J, with 12 bases between. The CDR3 length is 15 residues. Germline V CDR1 and CDR2: SEHNR, FQNEAQ (reference sequence). Here the CDR3 reads CASSLWAGITGELFF. The DNA for the CDR3 is TGTGCCAGCAGCTTATGGGCAGGGATAACCGGGGAGCTGTTTTTT.

CDR3 residues: CASSGGTATYNEQFF. The CDR3 DNA reads as TGTGCCAGCAGCGGGGGGACAGCCACCTACAATGAGCAGTTCTTC. The genes are TRBV9 and TRBJ2-1; 7 nucleotides line up with TRBD1. The CDR3 spans 15 residues. Germline trimming cut 3 bases from V and 2 bases from J; bases unmatched to any gene: 5. The germline CDR1 and CDR2 sequences are SGDLS and YYNGEE.

This chain uses TRBV4-1 with TRBJ1-1; possibly TRBD1 for D (6 bases). Germline V CDR1 and CDR2: MGHRA, YSYEKL. The V end was cut by 4 bases, the J end by 2 bases, with 17 bases between. This CDR3 has 16 residues. CDR3 residues: CASSPETLGGNTEAFF. Here the CDR3 DNA reads TGCGCCAGCAGCCCAGAGACTCTTGGGGGCAACACTGAAGCTTTCTTT.

This rearrangement joins TRBV7-9 to TRBJ2-1, with 11 bases matching TRBD1. J lost 7 bases, V lost 3 bases, and 5 bases had no gene match. This CDR3 contains 15 residues. Per the germline V gene, CDR1 is SEHNR and CDR2 is FQNEAQ (reference sequence). The CDR3 coding sequence is TGTGCCAGCAGCTTCCTCCGGGACAGGGGGAATGAGCAGTTCTTC. Its translation: CASSFLRDRGNEQFF.

The rearrangement uses TRBV6-1 and TRBJ1-1; 7 bases line up with TRBD1. The V gene's germline CDR1 is MNHNS and CDR2 SASEGT. After removal of 4 bases from V and 7 bases from J, the junction contained 12 bases not matched to a gene. There are 15 residues in the CDR3. The CDR3 coding sequence is TGTGCCAGCAGTGCCTTACCGGGACAGTCTTATGAAGCTTTCTTT. The encoded protein is CASSALPGQSYEAFF.

The rearrangement links TRBV9 to TRBJ2-7; tentatively, D is TRBD2 (6 bases). V lost 3 bases to trimming and J lost 5 bases, with 18 bases between them. CDR1 and CDR2 from the germline V gene are SGDLS and YYNGEE. The CDR3 totals 15 residues. DNA of the CDR3: TGTGCCAGCAGCGAGCCGGGCGGGAAGGATGACGAGCAGTACTTC. Amino acids: CASSEPGGKDDEQYF.

The J gene is TRBJ2-3, the V gene TRBV9; 15 bases are a match to TRBD2. The trim removed 3 bases at V and 4 bases at J, leaving 12 bases unmatched. The CDR3 spans 19 residues. Germline-derived CDR1 and CDR2 are SGDLS and YYNGEE. Here the CDR3 reads CASSAGLAGGLEPSDTQYF. CDR3 DNA sequence: TGTGCCAGCAGCGCCGGACTAGCGGGGGGGCTGGAGCCTTCAGATACGCAGTATTTT.

This clone appeared once. The chain combines TRBV7-9 with TRBJ1-2, with D perhaps matching TRBD1 (6 bases). V gave up 4 bases and J gave up 0 bases, with 21 bases separating them. The CDR3 runs to 18 residues. Germline values: CDR1 SEHNR, CDR2 FQNEAQ (reference sequence). CDR3 sequence reads: CASSSPTTDRRPNYGYTF. DNA for the CDR3: TGTGCCAGCAGCTCACCTACCACTGACAGGCGACCTAACTATGGCTACACCTTC. Full variable domain (rest looked up from reference TRBV7-9 and TRBJ1-2): DTGVSQNPRHKITKRGQNVTFRCDPISEHNRLYWYRQTLGQGPEFLTYFQNEAQLEKSRLLSDRFSAERPKGSFSTLEIQRTEQGDSAMYLCASSSPTTDRRPNYGYTFGSGTRLTVV.

This clone occurred once. The genes are TRBV25-1 and TRBJ2-3, with D possibly matching TRBD1 (6 bases). This CDR3 comprises 14 residues. The germline gives CDR1 MGHDK, CDR2 SYGVNS. Trimming took 5 bases from V and 1 from J, leaving 10 bases between them. The CDR3 loop reads CASSPPGGTDTQYF. The CDR3, as DNA: TGTGCCAGCAGTCCGCCAGGGGGCACAGATACGCAGTATTTT.

This chain uses TRBV7-9 with TRBJ1-1; weak D call: TRBD1 (5 bases). Germline V gene data show CDR1 as SEHNR and CDR2 as FQNEAQ (reference sequence). V gave up 6 bases and J gave up 0 bases, with 20 bases separating them. The CDR3 covers 17 residues. The CDR3 DNA reads as TGTGCCAGCAGGCCAACATCCTTCGGGACTGTGAACACTGAAGCTTTCTTT. The encoded protein is CASRPTSFGTVNTEAFF.

The V gene is TRBV18, the J gene TRBJ1-1; D is uncertain. Trimming left V 3 bases short and J 1 base short, with 18 bases between. Germline V gene data show CDR1 as KGHSH and CDR2 as LQKENI. The CDR3 contains 17 residues. The CDR3 DNA follows: TGTGCCAGCTCACCCCGCTTGGAGGACGGACCGAACACTGAAGCTTTCTTT. It yields the protein CASSPRLEDGPNTEAFF.

This clone was seen a few times. The J gene is TRBJ1-5, the V gene TRBV14; D is undetermined. This CDR3 is 13 amino acids long. The V and J ends lost 2 bases and 4 bases respectively, with 6 bases between them. Per germline, CDR1 SGHDN and CDR2 FVKESK. The DNA for the CDR3 is TGTGCCAGCAGCCAATCCGGGAATCAGCCCCAGCATTTT. Protein product: CASSQSGNQPQHF.

In its sample, this clone was seen once. This chain uses TRBV28 with TRBJ2-7; 10 bases are shared with TRBD2. The CDR3 is 19 amino acids. The trim removed 3 bases at V and 3 bases at J, leaving 17 bases unmatched. CDR1 is MDHEN, CDR2 SYDVKM, per germline. CDR3 sequence (DNA): TGTGCCAGCAGTTTTTGGGGGCGGCTAGCGGGAGAGAGAGGCTACGAGCAGTACTTC. This codes for CASSFWGRLAGERGYEQYF.

This clone was picked up one time. The V gene is TRBV2, the J gene TRBJ2-3, with D tentatively TRBD1 (6 bases). The V gene lost 6 bases and the J gene lost 0 bases, with 13 bases spanning the gap. There are 15 residues in the CDR3. Germline V lookup: CDR1 SNHLY, CDR2 FYNNEI. For the CDR3, the DNA is TGTGCCAGCAGCCCCACAGGGATAAGCACAGATACGCAGTATTTT. It codes for CASSPTGISTDTQYF.

In DNA, the CDR3 is TGTGCCAGCAGCCAAGATGCTGGGAGAGCCATGAACACTGAAGCTTTCTTT. This translates into CASSQDAGRAMNTEAFF. The chain joins TRBV14 to TRBJ1-1; D unclear. The germline gives CDR1 SGHDN, CDR2 FVKESK. The V end lost 0 bases, the J end lost 0 bases, and 14 bases lay between the germline ends. This CDR3 is built from 17 residues.

The rearrangement links TRBV6-5 to TRBJ1-5; a weak D match, TRBD1 (6 bases). The CDR3 runs 16 residues. The V end was cut by 0 bases, the J end by 3 bases, with 12 bases between. Germline-derived CDR1 and CDR2 are MNHEY and SVGAGI. CDR3 sequence (DNA): TGTGCCAGCAGTTACTCCGACAGGATCCTCAATCAGCCCCAGCATTTT. The encoded protein is CASSYSDRILNQPQHF.

J is TRBJ2-1 and V is TRBV5-1, with TRBD2 matching 9 bases. The CDR3 sequence is 15 residues long. Trimming at V came to 1 base and at J to 10 bases, leaving 9 bases not matched to a gene. Germline CDR1 SGHRS, CDR2 YFSETQ. The CDR3 nucleotides read TGCGCCAGCAGCTTGTCGGGGACTAGCCTTCTCGAGCAGTTCTTC. This gives the protein CASSLSGTSLLEQFF.

This chain connects TRBV19 to TRBJ1-3, with D tentatively TRBD1 (6 bases). The CDR3 runs to 15 residues. The germline CDR1 and CDR2 sequences are LNHDA and SQIVND (reference sequence). V was cut by 9 bases and J by 3 bases, with 18 bases left in between. Here the CDR3 reads CASYGRGGYGNTIYF. The DNA of the CDR3 is TGTGCCAGCTACGGAAGGGGGGGCTATGGAAACACCATATATTTT.